This TCR beta chain was recovered during a study of early T cells in non-severe SARS-CoV-2 infection. Study information: Investigators sequenced bulk RNA drawn from unsorted whole blood, and chains remained unpaired.

Findings of the study overall: Anti-spike CD8 responses were favored in VDJdb matching, and private and CD4 specificities were missed.

Individual cDNA molecules were tagged with unique molecular identifiers. In TCRdb, the 5' RACE reads were re-called with MiXCR into one record per CDR3 protein. This repertoire shows 65,000 to 85,000 distinct CDR3 sequences, around 10% found once; its top ten account for 3.5% to 4.5%. This clonotype showed up many times. Its antigen is undetermined. Sequences were obtained from whole blood. The TCR comes from an adult who was a healthcare worker with PCR-confirmed SARS-CoV-2 infection or an uninfected control (not recorded which).

CDR3 residues: CASSWGLLNTGELFF. DNA for the CDR3: TGTGCCAGCAGCTGGGGACTTTTGAACACCGGGGAGCTGTTTTTT. The genes are TRBV7-2 and TRBJ2-2, with a weak D call TRBD2 (6 bases). Trimming took off 4 bases at V and 1 base at J, with 10 bases between the two ends. The CDR3 length is 15 residues. The V gene's germline CDR1 is SGHTA and CDR2 FQGNSA.